This TCR beta chain was identified in a study of T cells in Graves' hyperthyroidism and ophthalmopathy. From RNA transcripts, TCR beta CDR3 regions were amplified. When the TCR CDR3 underwent first-round RT-PCR, the HTBI primer set was used. TCRdb fed the multiplex PCR reads into MiXCR, producing one record per CDR3 protein. Of hundreds of thousands of distinct CDR3 sequences listed, roughly 15% were seen once; the top ten hold over 3.5%. This CDR3 has 14 residues. Trimming took 3 bases from V and 5 from J, leaving 13 bases between them. The germline V gene encodes CDR1 MDHEN and CDR2 SYDVKM. This sequence was found in a woman in her twenties or thirties with Graves' hyperthyroidism. The rearrangement links TRBV28 to TRBJ1-2; D remains ambiguous. The specimen was blood. The CDR3 loop is CASSLDGRRYGYTF. In DNA, the CDR3 is TGTGCCAGCAGTTTGGACGGCAGGAGATATGGCTACACCTTC.